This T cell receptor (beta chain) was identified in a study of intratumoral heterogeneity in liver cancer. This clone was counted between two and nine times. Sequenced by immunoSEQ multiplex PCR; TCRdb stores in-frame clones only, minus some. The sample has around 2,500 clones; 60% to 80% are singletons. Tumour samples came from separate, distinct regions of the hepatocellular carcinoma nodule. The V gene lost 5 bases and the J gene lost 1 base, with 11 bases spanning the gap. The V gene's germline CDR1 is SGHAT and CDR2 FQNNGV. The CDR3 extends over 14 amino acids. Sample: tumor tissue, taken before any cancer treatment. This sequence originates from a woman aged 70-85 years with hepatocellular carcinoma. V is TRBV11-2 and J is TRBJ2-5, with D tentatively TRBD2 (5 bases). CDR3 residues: CASSPPGTQETQYF. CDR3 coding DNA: TGTGCCAGCAGCCCTCCGGGAACCCAAGAGACCCAGTACTTC.